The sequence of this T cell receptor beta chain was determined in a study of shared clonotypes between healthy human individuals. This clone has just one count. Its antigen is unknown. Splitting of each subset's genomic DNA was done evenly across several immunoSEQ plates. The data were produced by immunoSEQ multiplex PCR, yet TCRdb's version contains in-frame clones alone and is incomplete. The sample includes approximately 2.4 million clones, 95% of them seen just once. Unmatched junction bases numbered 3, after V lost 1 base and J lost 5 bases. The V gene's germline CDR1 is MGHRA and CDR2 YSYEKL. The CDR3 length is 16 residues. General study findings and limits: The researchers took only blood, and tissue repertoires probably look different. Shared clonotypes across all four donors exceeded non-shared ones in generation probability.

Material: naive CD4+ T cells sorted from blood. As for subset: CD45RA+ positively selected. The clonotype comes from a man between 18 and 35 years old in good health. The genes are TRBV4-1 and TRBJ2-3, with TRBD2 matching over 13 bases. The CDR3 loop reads CASSQGLAGGIDTQYF. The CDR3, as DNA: TGCGCCAGCAGCCAAGGACTAGCGGGAGGAATAGATACGCAGTATTTT.